One and the same sample provided the 2 T cell receptor beta chains below, sequenced in a study of CD8+CD57+ T cells in acquired aplastic anemia. The template for TCR beta VDJ and CDR3 sequence profiling was genomic DNA. TCRdb itself ran the reads through MiXCR, one entry per CDR3 protein. Here the sample spans 400,000 to 600,000 distinct CDR3 sequences, about a third being singletons. By flow cytometry, patients selected for sequencing had shown an expansion of CD8+CD57+ cells. Specimen: sorted CD4+, CD8+, or CD8+CD57+ T cells (not recorded which) from PBMCs. The receptors shown here come from a human donor with aplastic anemia.

This clonotype was found many times. The rearrangement joins TRBV20-1 to TRBJ1-4; D is unclear. CDR1 is DFQATT, CDR2 SNEGSKA, per germline (reference sequence). The CDR3 is 12 residues long. Trimming cost V 4 bases and J 7 bases, with 10 bases left between them. CDR3 nucleotides: TGCAGTGCTACAGGTGTCAGTGAAAAACTGTTTTTT. It yields the protein CSATGVSEKLFF.

Concerning this clonotype itself: Given a much more abundant clone one base away, this may be a read error. V is TRBV15 and J is TRBJ1-3; 10 bases line up with TRBD1. Germline V gene sequence: CDR1 LNHNV, CDR2 YYDKDF (reference sequence). The CDR3 extends over 16 amino acids. The CDR3 nucleotides read TGTGCCACCGGCAGAGCGGCCCCGGGACAGGGGTACACCATATATTTT. Its translation is CATGRAAPGQGYTIYF.